Listed here is a single TCR beta chain. Antigen: not known. The entry originates in a study of OX40 agonist ivuxolimab in advanced cancers. About the research overall: Patients were infused with ivuxolimab every 2 weeks at 0.01 to 10 mg/kg.

Clones were read by immunoSEQ multiplex PCR, and TCRdb kept only the in-frame ones, dropping some. The sample carries around 65,000 clones, around 89% recorded once. Study-level results: Clonal expansion from baseline to week 6 occurred in both CD4+ and CD8+ T cells. Among the least clonally expanded were partial responders at 0.1-3.0 mg/kg.

Samples were taken at baseline and on day 1 of cycles 4 and 7. The origin of this receptor is an adult with an advanced solid tumor such as melanoma, head and neck, liver or kidney cancer. The sample in question was CD4+ or CD8+ T cells sorted from blood, obtained in a trial of the OX40 agonist ivuxolimab.

The CDR3 nucleotides read TGCGCCAGCAGCCAAGACAGGGGCCGATCCTACGAGCAGTACTTC. Translated, it gives CASSQDRGRSYEQYF. The J gene is TRBJ2-7, the V gene TRBV4-3; TRBD1 is a possible D gene (6 bases). This CDR3 spans 15 amino acids. The V gene lost 0 bases and the J gene lost 1 base, with 10 bases spanning the gap. From germline, CDR1 is LGHNA and CDR2 YSLEER.